This paragraph reports one T cell receptor (beta chain). Its matching antigen is unknown. This CDR3 is 13 amino acids long. V dropped 5 bases and J dropped 7 bases, with 11 bases sitting between them. Germline loops: CDR1 MDHEN, CDR2 SYDVKM. The data belong to a study of shared clonotypes between healthy human individuals. Overall study findings and caveats: Researchers sampled blood only, noting tissue repertoires likely differ.

Produced via immunoSEQ multiplex PCR; TCRdb's table is partial and in-frame only. The sample shows around 1.9 million clones, 90% to 95% of them seen only once. The naive CD8 population came from CD45RO-negative cells selected for CCR7, without terminally differentiated effector memory CD45RA+ cells. The receptor was isolated from a man between 18 and 29 years old in good health. Some clones in this sample may be carry-over from other donors' samples. This chain joins TRBV28 and TRBJ2-2; TRBD2 is a possible D gene (6 bases). The specimen sequenced was naive CD8+ T cells from PBMCs. This chain's CDR3 is CASSPEGRGELFF. Here the CDR3 DNA reads TGTGCCAGCAGTCCGGAGGGCCGCGGGGAGCTGTTTTTT.